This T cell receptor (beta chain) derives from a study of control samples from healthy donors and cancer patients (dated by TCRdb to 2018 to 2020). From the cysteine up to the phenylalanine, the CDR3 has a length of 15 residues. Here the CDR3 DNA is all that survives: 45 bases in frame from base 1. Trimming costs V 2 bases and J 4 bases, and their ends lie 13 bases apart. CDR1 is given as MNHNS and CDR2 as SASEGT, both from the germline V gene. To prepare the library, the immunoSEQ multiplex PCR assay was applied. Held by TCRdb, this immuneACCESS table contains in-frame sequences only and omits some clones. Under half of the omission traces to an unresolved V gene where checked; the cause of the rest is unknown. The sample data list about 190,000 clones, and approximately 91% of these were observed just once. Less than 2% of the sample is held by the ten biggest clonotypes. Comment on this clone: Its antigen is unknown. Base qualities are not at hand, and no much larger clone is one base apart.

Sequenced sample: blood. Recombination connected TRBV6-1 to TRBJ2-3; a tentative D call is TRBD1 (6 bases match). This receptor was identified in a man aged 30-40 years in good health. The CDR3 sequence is CASSELGAVPDTQYF. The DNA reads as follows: TGTGCCAGCAGTGAACTGGGGGCCGTCCCAGATACGCAGTATTTT.